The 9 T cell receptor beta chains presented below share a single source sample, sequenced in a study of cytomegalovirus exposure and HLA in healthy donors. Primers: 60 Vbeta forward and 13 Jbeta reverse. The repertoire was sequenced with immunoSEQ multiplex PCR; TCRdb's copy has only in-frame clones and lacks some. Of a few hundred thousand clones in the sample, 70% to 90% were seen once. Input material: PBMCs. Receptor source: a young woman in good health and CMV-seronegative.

The CDR3 DNA follows: TGTGCCACAGACCAGGGGCTCGACACCGGGGAGCTGTTTTTT. It translates to CATDQGLDTGELFF. The gene calls are TRBV10-3 and TRBJ2-2, with D perhaps matching TRBD1 (6 bases). The V gene lost 10 bases and the J gene lost 3 bases, with 15 bases spanning the gap. The CDR3 length is 14 residues. Per the germline V gene, CDR1 is ENHRY and CDR2 is SYGVKD.

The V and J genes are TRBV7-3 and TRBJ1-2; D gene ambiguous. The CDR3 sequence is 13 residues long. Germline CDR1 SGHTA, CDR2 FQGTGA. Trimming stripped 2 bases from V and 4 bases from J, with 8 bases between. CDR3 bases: TGTGCCAGCAGCTTACAGGCGGGCTATGGCTACACCTTC. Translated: CASSLQAGYGYTF.

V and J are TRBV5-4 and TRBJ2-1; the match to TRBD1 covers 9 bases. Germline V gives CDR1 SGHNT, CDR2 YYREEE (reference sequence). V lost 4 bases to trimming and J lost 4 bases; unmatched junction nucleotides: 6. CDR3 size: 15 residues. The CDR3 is CASSLRDRAYNEQFF. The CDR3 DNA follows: TGTGCCAGCAGCCTCCGGGACAGGGCTTACAATGAGCAGTTCTTC.

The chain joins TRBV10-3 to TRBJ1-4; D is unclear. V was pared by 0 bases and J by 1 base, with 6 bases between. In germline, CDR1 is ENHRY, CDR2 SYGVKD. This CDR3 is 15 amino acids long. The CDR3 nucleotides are TGTGCCATCAGTGAGTCGGGAGGAACTAATGAAAAACTGTTTTTT. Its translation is CAISESGGTNEKLFF.

The CDR3 coding sequence is TGTGCCAGCAGCGGGGGTGAGGGACAGGGGGCGTTTGAGCAGTACTTC. Its translation: CASSGGEGQGAFEQYF. V and J are TRBV9 and TRBJ2-7; 12 nucleotides agree with TRBD1. Germline loops: CDR1 SGDLS, CDR2 YYNGEE. V shed 3 bases and J 7 bases; nucleotides not matched to a gene: 11. CDR3 length equals 16 residues. The full variable domain, its missing parts supplied by reference TRBV9 and TRBJ2-7, is DSGVTQTPKHLITATGQRVTLRCSPRSGDLSVYWYQQSLDQGLQFLIQYYNGEERAKGNILERFSAQQFPDLHSELNLSSLELGDSALYFCASSGGEGQGAFEQYFGPGTRLTVT.

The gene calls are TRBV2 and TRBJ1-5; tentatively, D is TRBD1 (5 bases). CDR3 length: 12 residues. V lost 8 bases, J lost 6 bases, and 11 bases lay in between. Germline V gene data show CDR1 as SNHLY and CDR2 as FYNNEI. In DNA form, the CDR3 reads TGTGCCAGCCAAGGGGAAGTTCAGCCCCAGCATTTT. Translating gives CASQGEVQPQHF.

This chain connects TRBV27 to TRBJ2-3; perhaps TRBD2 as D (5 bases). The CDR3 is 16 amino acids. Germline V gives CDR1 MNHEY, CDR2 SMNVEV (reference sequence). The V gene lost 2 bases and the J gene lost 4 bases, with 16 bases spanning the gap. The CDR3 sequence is CASSLAGNPNADTQYF. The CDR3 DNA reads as TGTGCCAGCAGTTTAGCGGGCAACCCAAACGCAGATACGCAGTATTTT.

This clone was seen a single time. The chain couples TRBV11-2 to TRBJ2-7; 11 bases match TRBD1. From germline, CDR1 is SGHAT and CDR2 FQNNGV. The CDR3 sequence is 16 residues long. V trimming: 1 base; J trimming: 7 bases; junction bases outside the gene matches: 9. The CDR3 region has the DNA TGTGCCAGCAGCTTAGGGATGGGACAGGGGGGAATGGAGCAGTACTTC. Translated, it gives CASSLGMGQGGMEQYF.

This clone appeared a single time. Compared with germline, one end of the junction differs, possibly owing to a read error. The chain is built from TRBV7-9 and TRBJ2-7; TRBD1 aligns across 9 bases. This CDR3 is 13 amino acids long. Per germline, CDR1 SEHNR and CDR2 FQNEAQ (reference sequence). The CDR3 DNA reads TGTTCCAGCAGCCACGGGACAGGGCTTGCGCAGTACTTC. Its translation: CSSSHGTGLAQYF.